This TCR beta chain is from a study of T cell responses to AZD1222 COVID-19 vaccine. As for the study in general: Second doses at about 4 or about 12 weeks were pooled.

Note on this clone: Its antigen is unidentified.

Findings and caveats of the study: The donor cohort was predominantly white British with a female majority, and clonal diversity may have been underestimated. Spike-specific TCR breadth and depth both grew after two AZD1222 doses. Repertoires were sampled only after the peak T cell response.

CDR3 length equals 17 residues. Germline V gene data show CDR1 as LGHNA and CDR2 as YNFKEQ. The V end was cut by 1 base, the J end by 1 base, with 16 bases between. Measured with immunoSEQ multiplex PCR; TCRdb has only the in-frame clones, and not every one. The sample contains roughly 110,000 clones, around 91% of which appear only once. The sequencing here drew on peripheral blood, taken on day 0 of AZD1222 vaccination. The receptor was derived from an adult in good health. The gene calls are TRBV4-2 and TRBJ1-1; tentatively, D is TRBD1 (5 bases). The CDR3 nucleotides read TGTGCCAGCAGCCAAGCGGGTGGGAGGGGCACGAACACTGAAGCTTTCTTT. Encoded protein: CASSQAGGRGTNTEAFF.